The T cell receptor (beta chain) under discussion was sequenced for a study of T cell responses to AZD1222 COVID-19 vaccine. Regarding the study as a whole: It was only a handful of AZD1222 recipients who were seropositive at baseline.

This clone appeared a single time. The antigen remains unidentified. The method was immunoSEQ multiplex PCR; TCRdb's version includes in-frame clones alone and lacks a portion of them. The sample lists 200,000 or so clones, approximately 91% occurring once. This receptor was taken from an adult in good health. This sample comprised peripheral blood, obtained on day 0 of AZD1222 vaccination.

For the CDR3, the DNA is TGTGCCAGCAGCTGGGGACGAACGGGTGATGGCTACACCTTC. The encoded protein is CASSWGRTGDGYTF. The gene calls are TRBV5-4 and TRBJ1-2; tentative D call: TRBD1 (5 bases). Germline CDR1 and CDR2: SGHNT and YYREEE (reference sequence). V was clipped by 3 bases and J by 6 bases, with 15 bases between them. This CDR3 has 14 amino acids.